Each of the 27 T cell receptor beta chains below was sequenced from the same sample in a study of blood T cells in healthy people across ages. The second PCR ran roughly 7 to 12 cycles with a sample-barcoded 5' primer and J-beta primers. TCRdb analysed the 5' RACE reads with MiXCR anew, one entry per CDR3 protein. The sample lists 1 million or so distinct CDR3 sequences; roughly 45% were seen once. Sequencing was done on a sample of blood. These receptors all stem from a woman aged 60 to 75 in good health.

In its sample, this clonotype was seen a few times. This chain connects TRBV15 to TRBJ2-7; D perhaps matches TRBD2 (6 bases). V was clipped by 3 bases and J by 7 bases, with 13 bases between them. The CDR3 runs 13 residues. Germline values: CDR1 LNHNV, CDR2 YYDKDF (reference sequence). The CDR3 bases are TGTGCCACCAGCAGGGGACTCGAGGGGGAGCAGTACTTC. Translating gives CATSRGLEGEQYF.

The chain couples TRBV4-1 to TRBJ2-1; possible D gene TRBD1, 5 bases. Germline V gene data show CDR1 as MGHRA and CDR2 as YSYEKL. CDR3 length equals 17 residues. V was pared by 1 base and J by 0 bases, with 13 bases between. The CDR3 spells CASSQVGARSSYNEQFF. The CDR3 DNA sequence: TGCGCCAGCAGCCAAGTAGGGGCCCGGAGCTCCTACAATGAGCAGTTCTTC.

This clonotype came up a few times. This chain joins TRBV6-5 and TRBJ2-7, with TRBD1 identical over 7 bases. J gave up 7 bases and V 4 bases, and 7 bases lay outside the gene matches. The germline gives CDR1 MNHEY, CDR2 SVGAGI. The CDR3 extends over 13 amino acids. The DNA of the CDR3 is TGTGCCAGCAGTTCAACAGGGGTGGGGGAGCAGTACTTC. Residues: CASSSTGVGEQYF.

The chain joins TRBV4-1 to TRBJ1-5, with 11 bases fitting TRBD1. CDR1 is MGHRA and CDR2 is YSYEKL in the germline V gene. There are 16 residues in the CDR3. V shed 3 bases, J shed 7 bases, and the junction held 8 bases outside the gene matches. The CDR3 coding sequence is TGCGCCAGCAGCCATACCGGACAGGGGGCAGAGCAGCCCCAGCATTTT. This translates into CASSHTGQGAEQPQHF.

This clonotype was counted many times. The chain is built from TRBV29-1 and TRBJ1-1, with a tentative D call TRBD1 (6 bases). CDR1 is SQVTM, CDR2 ANQGSEA, per germline. The length of the CDR3 is 13 residues. V was shortened by 7 bases and J by 0 bases, with 12 bases between the two germline ends. The CDR3 reads CSAPGQLNTEAFF. CDR3 nucleotides: TGCAGCGCCCCAGGACAGCTGAACACTGAAGCTTTCTTT.

The rearrangement joins TRBV29-1 to TRBJ1-2, with D hard to call. This CDR3 is 15 amino acids long. V lost 3 bases, J lost 4 bases, and 18 bases lay in between. The germline V gene encodes CDR1 SQVTM and CDR2 ANQGSEA. The CDR3 reads CSVEGRSTLAYGYTF. DNA of the CDR3: TGCAGCGTTGAGGGTAGATCCACGCTGGCCTATGGCTACACCTTC.

This CDR3 is CASSGQEELGNTEAFF. CDR3 bases: TGTGCCAGCAGCGGACAGGAGGAGTTGGGGAACACTGAAGCTTTCTTT. The gene calls are TRBV7-8 and TRBJ1-1; 7 nucleotides align to TRBD1. This CDR3 spans 16 amino acids. V lost 5 bases to trimming and J lost 1 base; unmatched junction nucleotides: 10. Per germline, CDR1 SGHVS and CDR2 FQNEAQ.

The chain is built from TRBV29-1 and TRBJ2-1; D unresolved. Germline V gene sequence: CDR1 SQVTM, CDR2 ANQGSEA. Trimming pared 7 bases from V and 3 bases from J, leaving 16 bases between. The CDR3 is 14 amino acids. Here the CDR3 DNA reads TGCAGCGCCTCAAGCAGGAGCCTCTACAATGAGCAGTTCTTC. Its translation is CSASSRSLYNEQFF.

V and J are TRBV21-1 and TRBJ2-7; the table's D gene call, TRBD1, was not cross checked with the DNA. TRBV21-1 is classified as a pseudogene. The CDR3 has 16 residues. DNA for the CDR3: TGTGCCAGCAGCAAACCCGGGGCGCACCTACGAGCTGAGCAGTACTTC. This translates into CASSKPGAHLRAEQYF.

The gene calls are TRBV7-9 and TRBJ2-3; 7 bases line up with TRBD2. Germline trimming cut 6 bases from V and 5 bases from J; bases unmatched to any gene: 14. The CDR3 is 16 residues long. Germline V gene data show CDR1 as SEHNR and CDR2 as FQNEAQ (reference sequence). The CDR3 sequence: CASSSGTEREIDTQYF. The DNA for the CDR3 is TGTGCCAGCAGTTCCGGGACCGAGCGGGAAATAGATACGCAGTATTTT.

The chain uses TRBV2 and TRBJ1-2, with unresolved D. V gave up 3 bases and J gave up 5 bases, with 13 bases separating them. Germline CDR1 reads SNHLY; CDR2 reads FYNNEI. The CDR3 has 14 residues. CDR3 bases: TGTGCCAGCAGTGATCCCGCCTATGCTTATGGCTACACCTTC. It yields the protein CASSDPAYAYGYTF.

The rearrangement uses TRBV6-6 and TRBJ2-3; D call uncertain. Germline values: CDR1 MNHNY, CDR2 SVGAGI (reference sequence). V was shortened by 5 bases and J by 5 bases, with 17 bases between the two germline ends. The CDR3 totals 15 residues. Here the CDR3 DNA reads TGTGCCAGCAGTCGCCCCCCGCTGGCAGAAGATACGCAGTATTTT. As protein: CASSRPPLAEDTQYF.

The rearrangement joins TRBV15 to TRBJ2-4, with 10 bases aligning to TRBD2. Germline V lookup: CDR1 LNHNV, CDR2 YYDKDF (reference sequence). Trimming cost V 0 bases and J 15 bases; bases outside gene matches: 14. This CDR3 region has 16 residues. CDR3 DNA: TGTGCCACCAGCAGAGATGATTCTCTAGCGGGGGCCCTTCGGTACTTC. Protein product: CATSRDDSLAGALRYF.

V and J are TRBV15 and TRBJ2-5; 7 bases are a match to TRBD2. TRBJ2-7 matches the DNA end more closely, so the J call is doubtful. Germline-derived CDR1 and CDR2 are LNHNV and YYDKDF (reference sequence). This CDR3 contains 15 residues. CDR3 in DNA: TGTGCCACCAGCAGAGGAGGCGGGAGCACCTGCGAGCAGTACTTC. Protein product: CATSRGGGSTCEQYF.

This chain connects TRBV5-1 to TRBJ2-3, with a weak D call TRBD2 (6 bases). Germline CDR1 is SGHRS and CDR2 is YFSETQ. The V end lost 7 bases, the J end lost 1 base, and 25 bases lay between the germline ends. This CDR3 contains 18 residues. Here the CDR3 DNA reads TGCGCCAGCCGACCCCCCGGGACTTCCTCCGTCGGCACAGATACGCAGTATTTT. Translated: CASRPPGTSSVGTDTQYF. The full variable domain, its missing parts supplied by reference TRBV5-1 and TRBJ2-3, is KAGVTQTPRYLIKTRGQQVTLSCSPISGHRSVSWYQQTPGQGLQFLFEYFSETQRNKGNFPGRFSGRQFSNSRSEMNVSTLELGDSALYLCASRPPGTSSVGTDTQYFGPGTRLTVL.

The sample holds a few counts of this clonotype. V gene TRBV29-1 combines with J gene TRBJ2-5; 8 nucleotides match TRBD1. The V gene end was trimmed by 5 bases and the J gene end by 4 bases; junction bases not matched to a gene: 15. Germline V gene data show CDR1 as SQVTM and CDR2 as ANQGSEA. CDR3 length: 16 residues. In DNA, the CDR3 is TGCAGCGTTTGGGGCTACGCCGGACAGGGTGGAGAGACCCAGTACTTC. It is translated as CSVWGYAGQGGETQYF.

This clonotype was observed a handful of times. The genes are TRBV6-1 and TRBJ2-7, with D hard to call. This CDR3 comprises 15 residues. Between the trimmed V and J ends, which lost 10 bases and 4 bases, there was a span of 23 bases. Germline-derived CDR1 and CDR2 are MNHNS and SASEGT. As DNA, the CDR3 is TGTGCCACTCAAGGACCTGGTTGGGTCGTATACGAGCAGTACTTC. Translated, it gives CATQGPGWVVYEQYF.

This clonotype has a handful of counts. V gene TRBV15 combines with J gene TRBJ2-7; 7 bases fit TRBD1. Germline assignment: CDR1 LNHNV and CDR2 YYDKDF (reference sequence). Unmatched junction bases numbered 2, after V lost 0 bases and J lost 0 bases. The CDR3 sequence is 15 residues long. The CDR3 sequence: CATSREGGASYEQYF. DNA of the CDR3: TGTGCCACCAGCAGAGAAGGGGGCGCCTCCTACGAGCAGTACTTC. Combining the CDR3 with reference TRBV15 and TRBJ2-7 gives the whole variable domain DAMVIQNPRYQVTQFGKPVTLSCSQTLNHNVMYWYQQKSSQAPKLLFHYYDKDFNNEADTPDNFQSRRPNTSFCFLDIRSPGLGDTAMYLCATSREGGASYEQYFGPGTRLTVT.

This clonotype occurred a few times. The gene calls are TRBV27 and TRBJ1-6; 11 bases are a match to TRBD1. The length of the CDR3 is 15 residues. V shed 4 bases, J shed 7 bases, and the junction held 3 bases outside the gene matches. Germline CDR1 is MNHEY and CDR2 is SMNVEV (reference sequence). The chain's CDR3 is CASSSRDRGNSPLHF. In nucleotides, the CDR3 is TGTGCCAGCAGTTCCCGGGACAGGGGGAATTCACCCCTCCACTTT.

This clonotype was picked up a small number of times. The chain combines TRBV27 with TRBJ2-1, with 12 nucleotides matching TRBD2. Germline-derived CDR1 and CDR2 are MNHEY and SMNVEV (reference sequence). J was trimmed by 14 bases and V by 0 bases; bases with no gene match: 8. The CDR3 sequence is 15 residues long. The CDR3 region has the DNA TGTGCCAGCAGTTTATCGTTGGCTAGCGGGAGGGGGGAGTTCTTC. Its translation is CASSLSLASGRGEFF.

There are many counts of this clonotype. At one of its ends the junction is not consistent with the germline gene, which may arise from a read error. This chain connects TRBV10-1 to TRBJ2-5, with D hard to call. Per germline, CDR1 WNHNN and CDR2 SYGVQD (reference sequence). This CDR3 spans 13 amino acids. The CDR3 protein is CASSVGPQETQYF. The CDR3 DNA reads as TGTGCCAGCAGCGTAGGGCCCCAAGAGACCCAGTACTTC.

This clonotype has a handful of counts. V is TRBV27 and J is TRBJ1-1, with D perhaps matching TRBD1 (6 bases). The germline CDR1 and CDR2 sequences are MNHEY and SMNVEV (reference sequence). There are 14 residues in the CDR3. Trimming cost V 4 bases and J 2 bases, with 11 bases left between them. The CDR3 DNA sequence: TGTGCCAGCAGTTGGGGGGGCAGTAACACTGAAGCTTTCTTT. Its protein product is CASSWGGSNTEAFF.

The J gene is TRBJ2-1, the V gene TRBV27; 9 bases fit TRBD1. The germline gives CDR1 MNHEY, CDR2 SMNVEV (reference sequence). The CDR3 sequence is 14 residues long. The ends lost 5 bases at V and 7 bases at J; junction bases unmatched: 6. CDR3 bases: TGTGCCAGCAGTATGGGACAGGGAGGAAATGAGCAGTTCTTC. This codes for CASSMGQGGNEQFF.

The J gene is TRBJ2-5, the V gene TRBV12-3 or TRBV12-4; tentatively, D is TRBD1 or TRBD2 (5 bases each). V lost 2 bases and J lost 11, with 12 bases in between. The CDR3 contains 12 residues. The CDR3 DNA reads TGTGCCAGCAGTTTATGGTTAGGGGAGCAGTACTTC. This gives the protein CASSLWLGEQYF.

A few counts support this clonotype. The V call is TRBV7-9, the J call TRBJ2-1; 7 bases are a match to TRBD2. There are 14 residues in the CDR3. Germline V gives CDR1 SEHNR, CDR2 FQNEAQ (reference sequence). The trim removed 5 bases at V and 3 bases at J, leaving 4 bases unmatched. CDR3 residues: CASSPRTSYNEQFF. Written as DNA, the CDR3 is TGTGCCAGCAGCCCCCGGACTAGCTACAATGAGCAGTTCTTC.

The chain links TRBV25-1 to TRBJ1-2; 7 bases align to TRBD1. V shed 6 bases, J shed 5 bases, and the junction held 9 bases outside the gene matches. This CDR3 is built from 14 residues. Looked up from germline, CDR1 is MGHDK and CDR2 is SYGVNS. CDR3 amino acids: CASRRQGFPYGYTF. The CDR3 bases are TGTGCCAGCAGGAGACAGGGATTCCCTTATGGCTACACCTTC.

The chain uses TRBV25-1 and TRBJ1-5; no clear D. Germline loops: CDR1 MGHDK, CDR2 SYGVNS. CDR3 size: 15 residues. The V and J ends lost 4 bases and 4 bases respectively, with 14 bases between them. CDR3 region: CASSGWTEDNQPQHF. In DNA, the CDR3 is TGTGCCAGCAGTGGATGGACGGAAGATAATCAGCCCCAGCATTTT.